Shown below are 6 T cell receptor beta chains from a single sample sequenced in a study of early T cells in non-severe SARS-CoV-2 infection. TCRdb fed the 5' RACE reads into MiXCR, producing one record per CDR3 protein. Here the sample spans 35,000 to 50,000 distinct CDR3 sequences, approximately 6.3% being singletons. The sequencing here drew on whole blood, taken at baseline. The receptors here all came from an adult who was a healthcare worker with PCR-confirmed SARS-CoV-2 infection or an uninfected control (not recorded which).

The V and J genes are TRBV20-1 and TRBJ2-5; 11 bases map to TRBD2. J lost 3 bases, V lost 0 bases, and 15 bases had no gene match. Germline CDR1 DFQATT, CDR2 SNEGSKA (reference sequence). The CDR3 consists of 19 residues. The CDR3 DNA follows: TGCAGTGCTAGAGAAAACGCCGCCCTTGGGACTAGCGGAGAAGAGACCCAGTACTTC. It codes for CSARENAALGTSGEETQYF.

This clonotype has at least ten counts. As DNA, the CDR3 is TGTGCCAGCAGCTCACTCTACGGAGACAGGGGCTACGAGCAGTACTTC. It translates to CASSSLYGDRGYEQYF. The chain links TRBV5-8 to TRBJ2-7, with TRBD1 matching 8 bases. The CDR3 runs 16 residues. V trimming: 3 bases; J trimming: 3 bases; junction bases outside the gene matches: 11. Per germline, CDR1 SGHTS and CDR2 YDEGEE.

This clonotype was found a few times. The chain employs TRBV28 and TRBJ2-7; the D gene could be TRBD1 or TRBD2 (5 bases each). Germline V lookup: CDR1 MDHEN, CDR2 SYDVKM. This CDR3 is 13 amino acids long. V was shortened by 5 bases and J by 1 base, with 9 bases between the two germline ends. CDR3 coding DNA: TGTGCCAGCAGTGGGACGGGTTCCTACGAGCAGTACTTC. Translated: CASSGTGSYEQYF.

Note on this clonotype: It may be a read error: a sequence one base away is much more abundant. The rearrangement links TRBV28 to TRBJ2-7; possibly TRBD2 for D (6 bases). This CDR3 spans 12 amino acids. Germline-derived CDR1 and CDR2 are MDHEN and SYDVKM. The CDR3 DNA reads TGTGTCAGCAGCCCGGGACTGAGAGAGCAGTACTTC. As protein: CVSSPGLREQYF.

This clonotype showed up just a few times. The genes are TRBV10-3 and TRBJ1-1; D is perhaps TRBD1 (5 bases). V was trimmed by 6 bases and J by 1 base, leaving 9 bases between them. Germline V gene lookup returns CDR1 ENHRY and CDR2 SYGVKD. The CDR3 loop spans 13 amino acids. The CDR3 DNA is TGTGCCATCAGCGGGACGGCGAACACTGAAGCTTTCTTT. Its protein product is CAISGTANTEAFF.

This clonotype has at least ten counts. The chain links TRBV18 to TRBJ2-4; D perhaps matches TRBD2 (5 bases). CDR3 length: 15 amino acids. CDR1 and CDR2 from the germline V gene are KGHSH and LQKENI. Trimming cost V 2 bases and J 0 bases, with 8 bases left between them. This CDR3 is CASSPSGLAKNIQYF. DNA of the CDR3: TGTGCCAGCTCACCAAGCGGACTAGCCAAAAACATTCAGTACTTC.